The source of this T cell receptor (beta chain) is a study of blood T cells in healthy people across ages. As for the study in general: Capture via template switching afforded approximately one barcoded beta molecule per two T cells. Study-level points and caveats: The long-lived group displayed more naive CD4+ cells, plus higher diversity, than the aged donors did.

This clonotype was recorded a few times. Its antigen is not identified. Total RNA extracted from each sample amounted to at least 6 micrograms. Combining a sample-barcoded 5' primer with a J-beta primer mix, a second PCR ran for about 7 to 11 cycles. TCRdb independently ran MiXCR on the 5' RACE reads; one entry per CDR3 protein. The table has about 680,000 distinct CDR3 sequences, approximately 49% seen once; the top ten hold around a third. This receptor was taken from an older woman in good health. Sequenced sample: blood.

CDR3 in DNA: TGTGCCAGCGGGTGGGGACTAGCGGGAGTCGAGCAGTACTTC. Translated: CASGWGLAGVEQYF. The V gene is TRBV27, the J gene TRBJ2-7, with 14 positions matching TRBD2. Germline V gives CDR1 MNHEY, CDR2 SMNVEV (reference sequence). With 8 bases clipped from V and 6 bases from J, the junction kept 6 bases outside the gene matches. The CDR3 sequence is 14 residues long.